Described below is a single TCR beta chain sequence and its context. Its cognate antigen is unknown. V lost 3 bases, J lost 4 bases, and 12 bases lay in between. Germline V CDR1 and CDR2: SGHDN, FVKESK. The CDR3 has 14 residues. The patients all showed relapse after autologous stem cell transplantation, while their brentuximab vedotin exposure varied. Purified CD4+ T cells were obtained from thawed PBMCs through magnetic negative selection. Profiled with immunoSEQ multiplex PCR; TCRdb holds only in-frame clones, not every one. Among 31,000 or so clones listed, roughly 87% were seen once. These data are taken from a study of PD-1 blockade in classical Hodgkin lymphoma. Study observations and caveats: With respect to the repertoire differences, their causes, possibly disease activity or prior therapy, remain undefined. The baseline diversity of complete responders showed similarity to that of newly diagnosed patients.

Material: CD4+ T cells from blood, obtained at baseline. The genes are TRBV14 and TRBJ2-5; a possible D gene is TRBD1 (5 bases). The TCR comes from a human donor with classical Hodgkin lymphoma. As DNA, the CDR3 is TGTGCCAGCAGCCACAGGGTCGTAGTAGAGACCCAGTACTTC. Residues: CASSHRVVVETQYF.